Listed below are T cell receptor beta chains from one sample, sequenced in a study of chemoradiotherapy in HPV16-positive cancers. TCRdb's table, derived via immunoSEQ multiplex PCR, lists solely in-frame clones and lacks some. The data show roughly 34,000 clones, approximately 90% seen once. The source was blood, collected from a patient who underwent chemoradiotherapy. Receptors were obtained from a human donor with HPV-associated anogenital cancer. CDR3s include the opening cysteine and the closing phenylalanine or tryptophan.

V	J	CDR3
TRBV4-1	TRBJ2-1	CASSQVTALDNEQFF
TRBV7-9	TRBJ2-3	CASSYSASTDTQYF
TRBV5-1	TRBJ2-7	CASSLVSGGRTGGEQYF
TRBV2	TRBJ2-7	CASSERREQYF
TRBV7-9	TRBJ2-3	CASSVWGLGVDSTDTQYF
TRBV5-6	TRBJ1-1	CASSLGGTDTEAFF
TRBV6-5	TRBJ2-7	CASSYLWRRVYEQYF
TRBV5-6	TRBJ1-2	CASSLIQGDGYTF
TRBV2	TRBJ2-7	CASDNRLSYEQYF
TRBV5-1	TRBJ1-3	CASSFDFSGNTIYF
TRBV27	TRBJ1-2	CASTPGGRITTHYGYTF
TRBV18	TRBJ1-1	CASSPPGVGAGNTEAFF
TRBV15	TRBJ2-5	CATSTMQETQYF
TRBV7-2	TRBJ2-7	CASSAEPGTGWNEQYF
TRBV6-1	TRBJ2-3	CASSAQGTGSTDTQYF
TRBV7-6	TRBJ2-7	CASSSRRTYEQYF
TRBV2	TRBJ2-3	CASTARTDTQYF
TRBV28	TRBJ1-5	CASSFQGIQEPQHF
TRBV6-5	TRBJ1-2	CASSYVTGKGYGYTF
TRBV13	TRBJ1-1	CASSPPDSFMNTEAFF
TRBV5-1	TRBJ1-1	CASSLVPLNTEAFF
TRBV11-2	TRBJ1-4	CASSLSAVQTNEKLFF
TRBV7-9	TRBJ2-3	CASSLQGSGTDTQYF
TRBV5-8	TRBJ2-1	CASSFWGGRYPEQFF
TRBV6-4	TRBJ2-2	CASSVERNTGELFF
TRBV5-1	TRBJ2-5	CASSSRLAGLETQYF
TRBV5-6	TRBJ1-1	CASSFKDRNTEAFF
TRBV23-1	TRBJ1-5	CASSWRQGFNQPQHF
TRBV11-2	TRBJ2-3	CASSQLAVSTDTQYF
TRBV7-9	TRBJ2-5	CASSTRLARSGETQYF
TRBV11-3	TRBJ1-2	CASSTRVQGDHHGYTF
TRBV28	TRBJ1-5	CASSWGDQPQHF
TRBV5-1	TRBJ1-1	CASSLAGYTEAFF
TRBV19	TRBJ2-4	CASNPGPLTKNIQYF
TRBV7-3	TRBJ2-6	CASSTKAGASSGANVLTF
TRBV6-4	TRBJ2-6	CASSVDLSGANVLTF
TRBV7-9	TRBJ1-4	CAWGANEKLFF
TRBV9	TRBJ2-2	CASRRLALSGELFF
TRBV28	TRBJ1-5	CASSSGTGSQHF
TRBV6-1	TRBJ2-5	CASSWGQQETQYF
TRBV6-5	TRBJ1-5	CASSRSPNQPQHF
TRBV5-1	TRBJ2-1	CASSLGPRGPNYNEQFF
TRBV11-2	TRBJ2-5	CASSVGQGYTQYF
TRBV6-1	TRBJ1-2	CASRDRRSYGYTF
TRBV7-2	TRBJ2-1	CASSLVTSGGGEQFF
TRBV5-4	TRBJ2-7	CASSPSGGSWDEQYF
TRBV7-3	TRBJ1-1	CASSLTYGVGTEAFF
TRBV4-1	TRBJ2-2	CASSLWGRTGELFF
TRBV5-6	TRBJ1-6	CASSSRATWTSYNSPLHF
TRBV7-2	TRBJ2-7	CASSSYSDRTYEQYF
TRBV14	TRBJ2-7	CASSLTLIDRAYYEQYF
TRBV7-9	TRBJ2-3	CASSSRGGTQYF
TRBV7-2	TRBJ1-2	CASTIQGYYGYTF
TRBV27	TRBJ1-6	CASSPTDRVHSPLHF
TRBV2	TRBJ1-2	CASRDRRTNNYGYTF
TRBV7-2	TRBJ2-3	CASSLIPREDTQYF
TRBV9	TRBJ1-2	CASSVDERYGYTF
TRBV7-2	TRBJ1-4	CASSPPRGRGYEKLFF
TRBV19	TRBJ1-2	CASSEPGYTNYGYTF